This T cell receptor beta chain is drawn from a study of cytomegalovirus exposure and HLA in healthy donors. Researchers ran the PCR with 60 Vbeta and 13 Jbeta primers. This table comes from immunoSEQ multiplex PCR, and its TCRdb copy is limited to in-frame clones, with some not included. Seen here are approximately 180,000 clones, roughly 13% observed once, and the top ten hold 7.8%. This clone was recorded at least ten times. Other DNA sequences from this sample encode an identical CDR3 as well. The ends were cut back, 4 bases at V and 2 bases at J, with 11 bases in the middle. From germline, CDR1 is SNHLY and CDR2 FYNNEI. The CDR3 consists of 14 residues.

Sequencing was done on a sample of PBMCs. This TCR was sampled from a man aged 50 to 60 in good health and CMV-seropositive. The chain joins TRBV2 to TRBJ1-1; no clear D gene. CDR3 coding DNA: TGTGCCAGCAGTGGTGGGCTTAGTAACACTGAAGCTTTCTTT. It encodes CASSGGLSNTEAFF.